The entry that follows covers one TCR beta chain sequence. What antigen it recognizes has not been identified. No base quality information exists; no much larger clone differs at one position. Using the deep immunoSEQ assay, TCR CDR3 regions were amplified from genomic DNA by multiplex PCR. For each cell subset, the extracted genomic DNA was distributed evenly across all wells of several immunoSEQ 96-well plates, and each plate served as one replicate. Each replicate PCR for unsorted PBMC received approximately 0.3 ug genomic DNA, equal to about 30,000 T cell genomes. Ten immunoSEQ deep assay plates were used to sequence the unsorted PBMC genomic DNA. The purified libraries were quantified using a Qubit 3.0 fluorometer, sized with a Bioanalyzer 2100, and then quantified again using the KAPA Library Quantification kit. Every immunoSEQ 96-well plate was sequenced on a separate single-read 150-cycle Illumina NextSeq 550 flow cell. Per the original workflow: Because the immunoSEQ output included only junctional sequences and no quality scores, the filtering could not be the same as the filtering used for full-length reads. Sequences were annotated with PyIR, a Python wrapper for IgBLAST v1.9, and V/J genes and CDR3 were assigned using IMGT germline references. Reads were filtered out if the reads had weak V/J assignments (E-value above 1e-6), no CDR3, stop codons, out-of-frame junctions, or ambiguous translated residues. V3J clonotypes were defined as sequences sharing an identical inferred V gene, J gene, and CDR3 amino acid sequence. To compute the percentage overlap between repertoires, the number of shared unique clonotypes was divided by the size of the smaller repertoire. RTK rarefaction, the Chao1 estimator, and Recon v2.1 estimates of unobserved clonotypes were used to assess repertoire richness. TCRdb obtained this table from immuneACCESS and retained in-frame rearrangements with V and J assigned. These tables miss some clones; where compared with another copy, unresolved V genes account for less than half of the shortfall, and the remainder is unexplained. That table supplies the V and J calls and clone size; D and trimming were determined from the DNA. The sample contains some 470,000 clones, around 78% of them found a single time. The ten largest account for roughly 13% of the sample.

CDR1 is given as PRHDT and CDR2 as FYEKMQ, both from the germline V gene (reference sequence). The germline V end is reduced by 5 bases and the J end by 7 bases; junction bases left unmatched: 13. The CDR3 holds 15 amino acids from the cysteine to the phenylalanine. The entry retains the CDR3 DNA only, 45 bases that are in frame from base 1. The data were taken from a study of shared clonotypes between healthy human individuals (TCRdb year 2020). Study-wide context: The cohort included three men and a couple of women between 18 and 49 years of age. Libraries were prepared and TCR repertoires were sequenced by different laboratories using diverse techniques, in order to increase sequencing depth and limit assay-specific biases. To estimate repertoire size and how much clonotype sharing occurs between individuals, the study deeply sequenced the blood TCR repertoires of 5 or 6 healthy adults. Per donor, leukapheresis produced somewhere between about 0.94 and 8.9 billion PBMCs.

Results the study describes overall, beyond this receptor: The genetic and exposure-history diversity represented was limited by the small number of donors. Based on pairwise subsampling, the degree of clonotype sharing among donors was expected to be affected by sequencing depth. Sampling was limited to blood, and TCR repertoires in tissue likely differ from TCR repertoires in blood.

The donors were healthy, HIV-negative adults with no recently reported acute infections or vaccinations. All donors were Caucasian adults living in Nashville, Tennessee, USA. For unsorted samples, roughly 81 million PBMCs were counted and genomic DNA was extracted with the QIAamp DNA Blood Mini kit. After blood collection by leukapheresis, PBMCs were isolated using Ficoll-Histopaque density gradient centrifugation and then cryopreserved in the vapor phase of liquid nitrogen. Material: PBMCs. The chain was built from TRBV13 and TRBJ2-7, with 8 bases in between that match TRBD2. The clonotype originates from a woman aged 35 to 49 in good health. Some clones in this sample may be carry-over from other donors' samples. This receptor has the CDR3 CASSLHGSGKREQYF. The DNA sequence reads TGTGCCAGCAGCCTCCACGGTAGCGGGAAGCGTGAGCAGTACTTC.